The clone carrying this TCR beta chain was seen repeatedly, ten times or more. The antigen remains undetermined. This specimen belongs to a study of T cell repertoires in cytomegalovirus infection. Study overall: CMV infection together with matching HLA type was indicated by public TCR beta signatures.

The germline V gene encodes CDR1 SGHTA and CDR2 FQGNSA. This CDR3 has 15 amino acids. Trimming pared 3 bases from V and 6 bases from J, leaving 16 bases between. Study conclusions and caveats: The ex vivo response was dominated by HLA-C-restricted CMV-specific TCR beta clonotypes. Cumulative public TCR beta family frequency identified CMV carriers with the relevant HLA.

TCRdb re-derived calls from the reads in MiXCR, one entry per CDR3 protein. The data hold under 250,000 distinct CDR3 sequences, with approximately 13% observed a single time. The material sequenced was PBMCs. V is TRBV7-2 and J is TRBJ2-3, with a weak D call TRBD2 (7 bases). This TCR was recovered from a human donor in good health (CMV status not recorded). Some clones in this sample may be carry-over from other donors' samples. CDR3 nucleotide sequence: TGTGCCAGCAGCTTTTGGCGGGGGCCTGTCGATACGCAGTATTTT. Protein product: CASSFWRGPVDTQYF.